A single sample gave rise to the 18 T cell receptor beta chains below, sequenced in a study of blood T cell repertoires in COVID-19. The table came from immunoSEQ multiplex PCR; TCRdb's copy has only in-frame clones and leaves some out. Among around 160,000 clones listed, about four fifths were seen once. Sequenced input: peripheral blood. These receptor sequences come from a human donor with acute or convalescent COVID-19. The donor label of this sample is uncertain.

This rearrangement joins TRBV2 to TRBJ2-7, with a tentative D call TRBD2 (6 bases). The germline V gene has CDR1 SNHLY and CDR2 FYNNEI. With 1 base removed from V and 7 bases from J, the gap between germline ends came to 8 bases. This CDR3 spans 12 amino acids. CDR3 in amino acids: CASSEEGREQYV. CDR3 bases: TGTGCCAGCAGTGAAGAAGGGAGGGAGCAGTACGTC.

V is TRBV2 and J is TRBJ1-5; 8 nucleotides line up with TRBD1. Trimming took 4 bases from V and 7 from J; bases not matched to a gene: 3. This CDR3 region has 13 residues. Germline V lookup: CDR1 SNHLY, CDR2 FYNNEI. This CDR3 reads CASSGTGNQPQHF. Here the CDR3 DNA reads TGTGCCAGCAGTGGGACAGGGAACCAGCCCCAGCATTTT.

J is TRBJ2-7 and V is TRBV7-8, with 9 bases that match TRBD1. V was pared by 1 base and J by 5 bases, with 6 bases of the junction left unmatched. Germline CDR1 and CDR2: SGHVS and FQNEAQ. The CDR3 extends over 15 amino acids. CDR3: CASSLEGTGPHEQYV. Written as DNA, the CDR3 is TGTGCCAGCAGCTTAGAGGGGACAGGGCCCCACGAGCAGTACGTC.

CDR3 residues: CATSRGVGQGANEQYF. Here the CDR3 DNA reads TGTGCCACCAGCAGGGGGGTGGGACAGGGGGCCAACGAGCAGTACTTC. The genes are TRBV15 and TRBJ2-7, with 12 bases that match TRBD1. V shed 3 bases and J 5 bases; nucleotides not matched to a gene: 8. Germline values: CDR1 LNHNV, CDR2 YYDKDF (reference sequence). This CDR3 contains 16 residues.

This clone occurred once. V is TRBV19 and J is TRBJ1-2, with D possibly matching TRBD1 (5 bases). This CDR3 is built from 13 residues. CDR1 and CDR2 from the germline V gene are LNHDA and SQIVND (reference sequence). Trimming took off 7 bases at V and 4 bases at J, with 13 bases between the two ends. The CDR3 DNA follows: TGTGCCAGTAAGGTGACAGAATTCTATGGCTACACCTTC. This translates into CASKVTEFYGYTF.

The chain combines TRBV5-1 with TRBJ2-5, with TRBD1 matching over 8 bases. This CDR3 is 16 amino acids long. J lost 5 bases, V lost 4 bases, and 13 bases had no gene match. CDR1 and CDR2 (germline): SGHRS, YFSETQ. The CDR3 reads CASSRRPDRAMETQYF. The CDR3 region has the DNA TGCGCCAGCAGCCGCCGACCGGACAGGGCAATGGAGACCCAGTACTTC.

The chain combines TRBV19 with TRBJ1-5; tentatively, D is TRBD1 (5 bases). Trimming cost V 7 bases and J 2 bases, with 18 bases left between them. The CDR3 sequence is 16 residues long. Looked up from germline, CDR1 is LNHDA and CDR2 is SQIVND (reference sequence). CDR3 DNA sequence: TGTGCCAGTACCTCAGATGGGGCGTGGGGCAATCAGCCCCAGCATTTT. Translation: CASTSDGAWGNQPQHF.

This chain links TRBV9 with TRBJ2-1, with 13 bases that match TRBD2. This CDR3 comprises 18 residues. The junction had 7 bases not matched to a gene; V was cut back by 2 bases and J by 2 bases. CDR1 is SGDLS, CDR2 YYNGEE, per germline. The CDR3 reads CASSVSGLAGPAYNEQFF. The CDR3 nucleotides read TGTGCCAGCAGCGTCTCGGGACTAGCGGGGCCTGCCTACAATGAGCAGTTCTTC.

This chain connects TRBV18 to TRBJ1-5; the D gene is possibly TRBD1 (5 bases). This CDR3 is built from 14 residues. Per the germline V gene, CDR1 is KGHSH and CDR2 is LQKENI. The V gene lost 0 bases and the J gene lost 4 bases, with 7 bases spanning the gap. This CDR3 reads CASSPPTANQPQHF. Written as DNA, the CDR3 is TGTGCCAGCTCACCACCGACAGCAAATCAGCCCCAGCATTTT.

The chain couples TRBV3-1 (or the pseudogene TRBV3-2) to TRBJ1-2; TRBD1 might be the D (6 bases). The CDR3 extends over 15 amino acids. From germline, CDR1 is LGHDT and CDR2 YNNKEL (reference sequence). V was cut by 1 base and J by 8 bases, with 17 bases left in between. CDR3 sequence: CASSQVEGGQGGYTF. The CDR3 coding sequence is TGTGCCAGCAGCCAAGTCGAGGGGGGGCAAGGAGGCTACACCTTC.

The genes are TRBV6-4 and TRBJ2-7, with 9 bases that match TRBD2. This CDR3 spans 16 amino acids. The germline CDR1 and CDR2 sequences are MRHNA and SNTAGT. The trim removed 0 bases at V and 4 bases at J, leaving 7 bases unmatched. CDR3 residues: CASSDSGVAGVYEQYV. The CDR3 bases are TGTGCCAGCAGTGACTCCGGAGTAGCGGGGGTATACGAGCAGTACGTC.

This clone was seen only a few times. This sample includes further DNA sequences coding for the same CDR3. The chain carries TRBV5-1 and TRBJ2-7; TRBD1 matches 9 bases. J gave up 7 bases and V 3 bases, and 5 bases lay outside the gene matches. The CDR3 spans 13 residues. Germline V gene sequence: CDR1 SGHRS, CDR2 YFSETQ. The CDR3 DNA is TGCGCCAGCAGCTGGGGACAGGGCGGGGAGCAGTACGTC. Amino acids: CASSWGQGGEQYV.

V gene TRBV9 combines with J gene TRBJ1-6; no clear D gene. CDR3 length equals 14 residues. Germline CDR1 reads SGDLS; CDR2 reads YYNGEE. V lost 6 bases to trimming and J lost 7 bases, with 14 bases between them. The CDR3 DNA reads TGTGCCAGCAATCCGAGTCTTAAGAATTCACCCCTCCACTTT. The encoded protein is CASNPSLKNSPLHF.

The V call is TRBV2, the J call TRBJ2-2; D ambiguous. From germline, CDR1 is SNHLY and CDR2 FYNNEI. The CDR3 is 14 residues long. V lost 7 bases and J lost 1, with 10 bases in between. CDR3: CASKRQLNTGELFF. CDR3 DNA: TGTGCCAGCAAGAGGCAGTTGAACACCGGGGAGCTGTTTTTT.

The V gene is TRBV18, the J gene TRBJ2-2; a weak D match, TRBD2 (6 bases). V was pared by 2 bases and J by 3 bases, with 16 bases between. The CDR3 covers 17 residues. The germline V gene has CDR1 KGHSH and CDR2 LQKENI. CDR3 loop: CASSPFGSSSYTGELFF. CDR3 coding DNA: TGTGCCAGCTCACCATTCGGGAGTTCTAGTTACACCGGGGAGCTGTTTTTT.

This clone was detected only once. The chain recombines TRBV4-2 with TRBJ2-5; TRBD2 matches 9 bases. Unmatched junction bases numbered 9, after V lost 1 base and J lost 3 bases. CDR1 and CDR2 from the germline V gene are LGHNA and YNFKEQ. This CDR3 is 17 amino acids long. CDR3 sequence reads: CASSQGRSGGPKETQYF. The CDR3, as DNA: TGTGCCAGCAGCCAAGGGAGAAGCGGGGGGCCCAAAGAGACCCAGTACTTC.

The chain carries TRBV5-4 and TRBJ2-2, with D perhaps TRBD1 (6 bases). Germline CDR1 and CDR2: SGHNT and YYREEE (reference sequence). The V end lost 4 bases, the J end lost 0 bases, and 16 bases lay between the germline ends. The CDR3 contains 17 residues. The CDR3 spells CASSRFGQGSNTGELFF. CDR3 sequence (DNA): TGTGCCAGCAGCCGCTTCGGGCAGGGGTCGAACACCGGGGAGCTGTTTTTT.

The chain combines TRBV6-7 with TRBJ2-5, with 8 bases identical to TRBD1. TRBV6-7 qualifies as an ORF whose function is uncertain. The CDR3 contains 13 residues. Trimming cost V 5 bases and J 4 bases; bases outside gene matches: 3. The CDR3 is CASSRGQVETQYF. CDR3 bases: TGTGCCAGCAGTCGGGGACAGGTAGAGACCCAGTACTTC.